These 14 T cell receptor beta chains were all obtained from the same sample, sequenced in a study of cytotoxic CD8 clonotypes in ibrutinib-treated CLL. The repertoire was sequenced with immunoSEQ multiplex PCR; TCRdb's copy has only in-frame clones and lacks some. The table shows about 14,000 clones, with under 75% occurring only once. Sequenced here: PBMCs, sampled before ibrutinib treatment. Receptors were obtained from a human donor with chronic lymphocytic leukemia.

The CDR3 DNA sequence: TGTGCCACCGGGGGGGGCCCGAACACTGAAGCTTTCTTT. This translates into CATGGGPNTEAFF. This sequence joins TRBV2 and TRBJ1-1; TRBD1 is a possible D gene (6 bases). The germline V gene encodes CDR1 SNHLY and CDR2 FYNNEI. The ends were cut back, 10 bases at V and 1 base at J, with 13 bases in the middle. The CDR3 consists of 13 residues.

The chain carries TRBV6-6 and TRBJ1-4; D not certain. CDR3 size: 14 residues. Trimming removed 6 bases at V and 1 base at J, with 9 bases between. The germline gives CDR1 MNHNY, CDR2 SVGAGI (reference sequence). CDR3 region: CASSPVGTNEKLFF. CDR3 sequence (DNA): TGTGCCAGCAGCCCGGTGGGAACTAATGAAAAACTGTTTTTT.

This clone was counted only a few times. Here the CDR3 reads CASSLAGVSNQPQHF. CDR3 nucleotides: TGCGCCAGCAGCTTGGCCGGTGTTAGCAATCAGCCCCAGCATTTT. The chain is built from TRBV5-1 and TRBJ1-5; D call uncertain. CDR3 size: 15 residues. Trimming left V 0 bases short and J 0 bases short, with 7 bases between. Germline V gene sequence: CDR1 SGHRS, CDR2 YFSETQ.

The chain has TRBV28 and TRBJ2-7; D gene uncertain. V lost 2 bases to trimming and J lost 2 bases, with 13 bases between them. Germline values: CDR1 MDHEN, CDR2 SYDVKM. There are 15 residues in the CDR3. CDR3 sequence reads: CASSLGYSITYEQYF. The CDR3 region has the DNA TGTGCCAGCAGTTTAGGGTACAGCATTACCTACGAGCAGTACTTC.

Judged by abundance, this clone is medium-sized (0.01 to 0.1%). This sequence joins TRBV5-4 and TRBJ2-7; 7 nucleotides line up with TRBD1. This CDR3 comprises 12 residues. V lost 3 bases and J lost 5; bases outside the gene matches: 2. The germline CDR1 and CDR2 sequences are SGHNT and YYREEE (reference sequence). The CDR3 sequence: CASSWDSNEQYF. The CDR3 DNA reads as TGTGCCAGCAGCTGGGACAGCAACGAGCAGTACTTC.

This sequence joins TRBV11-3 and TRBJ2-3; D may match TRBD1 or TRBD2 (5 bases each). The CDR3 is made up of 16 amino acids. V was trimmed by 1 base and J by 4 bases, leaving 15 bases between them. Germline V CDR1 and CDR2: SGHNT, YENEEA. Here the CDR3 DNA reads TGTGCCAGCAGCTTAGTCGGGACGCCCGGGGCAGATACGCAGTATTTT. Encoded protein: CASSLVGTPGADTQYF.

This sequence joins TRBV7-8 and TRBJ2-5, with 9 bases lining up with TRBD2. The junction had 10 bases not matched to a gene; V was cut back by 1 base and J by 4 bases. The CDR3 totals 17 residues. In germline, CDR1 is SGHVS, CDR2 FQNEAQ. CDR3 nucleotide sequence: TGTGCCAGCAGCTTAGTATTGGCACTAGCGGGTTTAGAGACCCAGTACTTC. Its protein product is CASSLVLALAGLETQYF.

The chain is built from TRBV6-5 and TRBJ2-7; weak D call: TRBD2 (6 bases). Trimming stripped 2 bases from V and 7 bases from J, with 6 bases between. Germline CDR1 and CDR2: MNHEY and SVGAGI. The CDR3 sequence is 11 residues long. The CDR3 nucleotides read TGTGCCAGCAGTTACGGGGGGGAGCAGTACTTC. Translating it yields CASSYGGEQYF.

This clone has just a few counts. This chain connects TRBV7-6 to TRBJ2-2; D is uncertain. Germline-derived CDR1 and CDR2 are SGHVS and FNYEAQ. The CDR3 is made up of 15 amino acids. The V end was cut by 2 bases, the J end by 3 bases, with 10 bases between. The CDR3 sequence is CASSLTAQDTGELFF. The CDR3 DNA is TGTGCCAGCAGCTTAACCGCTCAGGACACCGGGGAGCTGTTTTTT.

This clone has more than one count but fewer than ten. The chain is built from TRBV10-1 and TRBJ1-2, with D possibly TRBD1 on 6 matching bases. Trimming cost V 3 bases and J 8 bases, with 13 bases left between them. The CDR3 totals 13 residues. Germline V gene lookup returns CDR1 WNHNN and CDR2 SYGVQD (reference sequence). CDR3 coding DNA: TGCGCCAGCAGTGAACCAGGGGTCTTGGGCTACACCTTC. Protein: CASSEPGVLGYTF.

The gene calls are TRBV29-1 and TRBJ1-2; TRBD1 agrees at 10 bases. Germline values: CDR1 SQVTM, CDR2 ANQGSEA. Trimming cost V 4 bases and J 7 bases; bases outside gene matches: 12. The length of the CDR3 is 15 residues. This CDR3 reads CSVVPPGQGSGGYTF. In DNA form, the CDR3 reads TGCAGCGTTGTGCCACCGGGACAGGGGTCGGGTGGCTACACCTTC.

This chain joins TRBV6-5 and TRBJ1-2; D perhaps matches TRBD1 (6 bases). V was trimmed by 5 bases and J by 5 bases, leaving 18 bases between them. Germline loops: CDR1 MNHEY, CDR2 SVGAGI. The CDR3 runs to 15 residues. The CDR3 coding sequence is TGTGCCAGCAGTCGCTCCGGGACTGGGACATATGGCTACACCTTC. As protein: CASSRSGTGTYGYTF.

The chain links TRBV11-2 to TRBJ2-5, with 8 bases matching TRBD2. CDR3 length: 15 amino acids. Germline lookup yields CDR1 SGHAT and CDR2 FQNNGV. V shed 6 bases, J shed 2 bases, and the junction held 8 bases outside the gene matches. The CDR3 here is CASSTGGAGQETQYF. CDR3 DNA sequence: TGTGCCAGCAGTACCGGGGGGGCGGGGCAAGAGACCCAGTACTTC.

CDR3 sequence reads: CASSPWTVEQFF. The DNA for the CDR3 is TGTGCCAGCAGCCCCTGGACAGTTGAGCAGTTCTTC. The chain joins TRBV7-2 to TRBJ2-1; weak D call: TRBD1 (6 bases). From germline, CDR1 is SGHTA and CDR2 FQGNSA. With 5 bases removed from V and 9 bases from J, the gap between germline ends came to 11 bases. The CDR3 covers 12 residues.